One sample yielded the 30 T cell receptor beta chains listed below, sequenced in a study of cytotoxic CD8 clonotypes in ibrutinib-treated CLL. TCRdb's copy holds only in-frame clones and misses some; the assay was immunoSEQ multiplex PCR. The data contain about 16,000 clones, 55% to 80% of them singletons. The material sequenced was PBMCs, taken before ibrutinib treatment. These receptors all stem from a human donor with chronic lymphocytic leukemia.

This chain connects TRBV6-4 to TRBJ1-1; D is possibly TRBD1 (5 bases). This CDR3 region has 14 residues. The germline V gene encodes CDR1 MRHNA and CDR2 SNTAGT. Trimming pared 6 bases from V and 3 bases from J, leaving 14 bases between. This CDR3 reads CASRAPGRDTEAFF. The CDR3 DNA follows: TGTGCCAGCAGAGCTCCGGGACGGGACACTGAAGCTTTCTTT.

The chain has TRBV11-2 and TRBJ2-7, with D maybe TRBD2 (5 bases). Germline CDR1 and CDR2: SGHAT and FQNNGV. Trimming removed 5 bases from V and 0 bases from J, with 14 bases in between. The length of the CDR3 is 15 residues. DNA of the CDR3: TGTGCCAGCAGCCGACAACTTCGGGGCTCCTACGAGCAGTACTTC. This translates into CASSRQLRGSYEQYF.

The chain carries TRBV6-1 and TRBJ1-1; D remains ambiguous. The CDR3 is made up of 13 amino acids. Germline values: CDR1 MNHNS, CDR2 SASEGT. V lost 6 bases and J 5 bases, leaving 13 bases between the germline ends. The CDR3 nucleotides read TGTGCCAGCAGGGACTCGGGTGGGACTGAAGCTTTCTTT. It yields the protein CASRDSGGTEAFF.

The chain uses TRBV28 and TRBJ1-2, with 9 bases lining up with TRBD1. Germline V gives CDR1 MDHEN, CDR2 SYDVKM. The junction had 7 bases not matched to a gene; V was cut back by 6 bases and J by 8 bases. The CDR3 is 13 amino acids. CDR3 sequence: CASSSGQGGGYTF. The CDR3 DNA reads as TGTGCCAGCAGCTCGGGACAGGGAGGGGGCTACACCTTC.

This chain connects TRBV4-2 to TRBJ1-1; TRBD1 might be the D (5 bases). Germline CDR1 is LGHNA and CDR2 is YNFKEQ. V lost 5 bases and J 0 bases, leaving 13 bases between the germline ends. This CDR3 is 15 amino acids long. The CDR3 loop is CASSWEKGLNTEAFF. CDR3 DNA sequence: TGTGCCAGCAGCTGGGAGAAGGGACTGAACACTGAAGCTTTCTTT.

The chain has TRBV7-8 and TRBJ2-7; no clear D. Germline-derived CDR1 and CDR2 are SGHVS and FQNEAQ. V was shortened by 2 bases and J by 0 bases, with 8 bases between the two germline ends. The CDR3 has 14 amino acids. CDR3: CASSLSPLSYEQYF. The DNA for the CDR3 is TGTGCCAGCAGCTTATCACCTCTCTCCTACGAGCAGTACTTC. Full variable domain (missing parts from reference TRBV7-8 and TRBJ2-7): GAGVSQSPRYKVAKRGQDVALRCDPISGHVSLFWYQQALGQGPEFLTYFQNEAQLDKSGLPSDRFFAERPEGSVSTLKIQRTQQEDSAVYLCASSLSPLSYEQYFGPGTRLTVT.

V gene TRBV30 combines with J gene TRBJ1-2; the D gene is possibly TRBD1 (5 bases). The CDR3 spans 13 residues. Between the trimmed V and J ends, which lost 6 bases and 5 bases, there was a span of 16 bases. Germline V gene data show CDR1 as GTSNPN and CDR2 as SVGIG (reference sequence). CDR3 protein: CACRDGSRYGYTF. The CDR3 bases are TGTGCCTGCCGGGACGGCTCTCGATATGGCTACACCTTC. The full variable domain, in which reference TRBV30 and TRBJ1-2 provide the parts outside the CDR3, is SQTIHQWPATLVQPVGSPLSLECTVEGTSNPNLYWYRQAAGRGLQLLFYSVGIGQISSEVPQNLSASRPQDRQFILSSKKLLLSDSGFYLCACRDGSRYGYTFGSGTRLTVV.

The V and J genes are TRBV9 and TRBJ2-3, with 8 bases lining up with TRBD1. V shed 4 bases, J shed 5 bases, and the junction held 9 bases outside the gene matches. CDR1 is SGDLS, CDR2 YYNGEE, per germline. CDR3 length: 15 residues. The CDR3 DNA reads TGTGCCAGCAGCTCAGACGGGACAGGCAGAGATACGCAGTATTTT. As protein: CASSSDGTGRDTQYF.

Notes on this clone: The junction shows a germline mismatch at one end, possibly a read error. V and J are TRBV7-3 and TRBJ2-7; 11 nucleotides agree with TRBD1. CDR1 SGHTA and CDR2 FQGTGA come from the germline V gene. The CDR3 sequence is 17 residues long. The CDR3 loop reads CASSQDPGTGGSYEQYF. The CDR3 DNA reads TGCGCCAGCAGCCAAGATCCAGGGACAGGGGGTTCCTACGAGCAGTACTTC.

The V gene is TRBV7-9, the J gene TRBJ2-3; D gene uncertain. The CDR3 covers 13 residues. Germline assignment: CDR1 SEHNR and CDR2 FQNEAQ (reference sequence). V lost 4 bases to trimming and J lost 6 bases, with 11 bases between them. Written as DNA, the CDR3 is TGTGCCAGCAGCTCGGACGGGCTTGATACGCAGTATTTT. It specifies CASSSDGLDTQYF.

The table lists this clone with a few counts. The gene calls are TRBV15 and TRBJ1-4; 7 bases map to TRBD1. Trimming removed 5 bases from V and 0 bases from J; junction bases left unmatched: 6. The CDR3 has 16 amino acids. Looked up from germline, CDR1 is LNHNV and CDR2 is YYDKDF (reference sequence). The CDR3 nucleotides read TGTGCCACCAGCGGCGGGCAGGGGGCAACTAATGAAAAACTGTTTTTT. This translates into CATSGGQGATNEKLFF.

The chain employs TRBV27 and TRBJ1-6, with 7 bases identical to TRBD1. The CDR3 runs 15 residues. Trimming at V came to 8 bases and at J to 7 bases, leaving 11 bases not matched to a gene. The germline gives CDR1 MNHEY, CDR2 SMNVEV (reference sequence). The CDR3 DNA reads TGTGCCAGCCGGCCCGGGACAGCAGAGAATTCACCCCTCCACTTT. Translating gives CASRPGTAENSPLHF.

The chain employs TRBV7-6 and TRBJ1-1, with D unclear. The V gene's germline CDR1 is SGHVS and CDR2 FNYEAQ. There are 14 residues in the CDR3. V lost 1 base to trimming and J lost 2 bases, with 8 bases between them. CDR3 sequence (DNA): TGTGCCAGCAGCTTAGAAACCCTTAACACTGAAGCTTTCTTT. Amino acid sequence: CASSLETLNTEAFF.

This chain links TRBV10-1 with TRBJ1-1, with 7 bases identical to TRBD1. The CDR3 consists of 13 residues. V lost 4 bases, J lost 7 bases, and 6 bases stayed unmatched. Germline-derived CDR1 and CDR2 are WNHNN and SYGVQD (reference sequence). CDR3 protein: CASSGRGLGEAFF. CDR3 DNA: TGCGCCAGCAGTGGGAGGGGGCTTGGTGAAGCTTTCTTT.

This clone was picked up a small number of times. CDR3 in amino acids: CASSYFRRGPTSDTQYF. CDR3 in DNA: TGTGCCAGCAGCTACTTCCGGCGGGGGCCTACATCGGATACGCAGTATTTT. The chain couples TRBV7-3 to TRBJ2-3; a weak D match, TRBD2 (7 bases). CDR1 and CDR2 (germline): SGHTA, FQGTGA. V was trimmed by 4 bases and J by 6 bases, leaving 23 bases between them. The CDR3 has 17 residues.

This clone was counted a single time. This chain uses TRBV5-1 with TRBJ2-7; 9 bases map to TRBD2. Germline values: CDR1 SGHRS, CDR2 YFSETQ. The ends lost 2 bases at V and 3 bases at J; junction bases unmatched: 3. CDR3 size: 14 residues. CDR3: CASSFSRGGYEQYF. Here the CDR3 DNA reads TGCGCCAGCAGCTTCTCGCGGGGGGGCTACGAGCAGTACTTC.

The chain links TRBV18 to TRBJ1-5; D is unclear. V was pared by 3 bases and J by 7 bases, with 22 bases between. Germline V gives CDR1 KGHSH, CDR2 LQKENI. The CDR3 runs 17 residues. Written as DNA, the CDR3 is TGTGCCAGCTCACCCCCGGCACGGTCAGCGCATCTCCAGCCCCAGCATTTT. Amino acids: CASSPPARSAHLQPQHF.

The V and J genes are TRBV7-2 and TRBJ2-1; D gene unclear. CDR1 and CDR2 (germline): SGHTA, FQGNSA. With 6 bases removed from V and 0 bases from J, the gap between germline ends came to 9 bases. The CDR3 runs to 14 residues. In DNA, the CDR3 is TGTGCCAGCAGTTACCGCGGCTCCTACAATGAGCAGTTCTTC. This gives the protein CASSYRGSYNEQFF.

The rearrangement uses TRBV7-2 and TRBJ2-1, with D perhaps matching TRBD2 (6 bases). This CDR3 has 14 amino acids. Germline V lookup: CDR1 SGHTA, CDR2 FQGNSA. V was pared by 2 bases and J by 4 bases, with 9 bases between. CDR3 loop: CASSLSGYYNEQFF. The CDR3 DNA reads as TGTGCCAGCAGCTTAAGCGGGTATTACAATGAGCAGTTCTTC.

V is TRBV7-6 and J is TRBJ2-3; the match to TRBD1 covers 7 bases. CDR1 is SGHVS and CDR2 is FNYEAQ in the germline V gene. V lost 4 bases, J lost 4 bases, and 5 bases stayed unmatched. This CDR3 is 14 amino acids long. The CDR3 sequence is CASSYVQGADTQYF. CDR3 bases: TGTGCCAGCAGCTATGTGCAGGGGGCAGATACGCAGTATTTT.

This clone was recorded a few times. This chain connects TRBV11-1 to TRBJ1-1, with D unclear. Germline loops: CDR1 SGHAT, CDR2 FQDESV (reference sequence). Trimming left V 3 bases short and J 3 bases short, with 14 bases between. The CDR3 sequence is 15 residues long. The CDR3 DNA sequence: TGTGCCAGCAGCTTGATTCCTATCTGGTACACTGAAGCTTTCTTT. Its translation: CASSLIPIWYTEAFF.

This clone was counted only a few times. The CDR3 spells CASSLAASPNYGYTF. The CDR3 region has the DNA TGTGCCAGCAGCTTGGCTGCTTCCCCTAACTATGGCTACACCTTC. The chain has TRBV7-2 and TRBJ1-2; D not certain. This CDR3 is built from 15 residues. V dropped 3 bases and J dropped 0 bases, with 11 bases sitting between them. The germline CDR1 and CDR2 sequences are SGHTA and FQGNSA.

The CDR3: CASSAAAGGYTF. CDR3 in DNA: TGTGCCAGCAGTGCGGCCGCGGGTGGCTACACCTTC. V and J are TRBV2 and TRBJ1-2; no reliable D call. The CDR3 is 12 amino acids. The germline V gene has CDR1 SNHLY and CDR2 FYNNEI. Trimming cost V 4 bases and J 7 bases, with 10 bases left between them.

V and J are TRBV6-5 and TRBJ1-5, with a possible D match to TRBD1 (5 bases). The germline V and J ends were trimmed by 6 bases and 5 bases, with 11 bases remaining between them. The germline gives CDR1 MNHEY, CDR2 SVGAGI. The CDR3 contains 13 residues. The DNA of the CDR3 is TGTGCCAGCAGGAGGGGTTTCCATCAGCCCCAGCATTTT. This codes for CASRRGFHQPQHF.

In its sample, this clone was seen a few times. DNA for the CDR3: TGTGCCTGGAGTGTAGGGAGGGGGGAAGCACGTGAAGCTTTCTTT. Translation gives CAWSVGRGEAREAFF. The chain has TRBV30 and TRBJ1-1, with D possibly being TRBD1 (6 bases). Deletions cut 0 bases from V and 7 bases from J, with 18 bases between. The CDR3 runs 15 residues. Germline V gene data show CDR1 as GTSNPN and CDR2 as SVGIG (reference sequence).

The chain carries TRBV28 and TRBJ2-7, with 8 bases aligning to TRBD1. This CDR3 is 15 amino acids long. Germline V gene data show CDR1 as MDHEN and CDR2 as SYDVKM. The V segment lost 5 bases and the J segment 3 bases; nucleotides outside the gene matches: 9. The CDR3 loop reads CASSRPQGAHYEQYF. Here the CDR3 DNA reads TGTGCCAGCAGTCGTCCGCAGGGGGCCCACTACGAGCAGTACTTC. Together with reference TRBV28 and TRBJ2-7, the CDR3 gives the full variable domain: DVKVTQSSRYLVKRTGEKVFLECVQDMDHENMFWYRQDPGLGLRLIYFSYDVKMKEKGDIPEGYSVSREKKERFSLILESASTNQTSMYLCASSRPQGAHYEQYFGPGTRLTVT.

In its sample, this clone was seen a few times. This rearrangement joins TRBV7-9 to TRBJ2-3, with unresolved D. The CDR3 loop spans 15 amino acids. V lost 3 bases and J lost 0, with 10 bases in between. Germline CDR1 and CDR2: SEHNR and FQNEAQ (reference sequence). The CDR3, as DNA: TGTGCCAGCAGCTTCCGGGCCCCGAGCACAGATACGCAGTATTTT. The encoded protein is CASSFRAPSTDTQYF. Drawing the rest from reference TRBV7-9 and TRBJ2-3, the complete variable domain is DTGVSQNPRHKITKRGQNVTFRCDPISEHNRLYWYRQTLGQGPEFLTYFQNEAQLEKSRLLSDRFSAERPKGSFSTLEIQRTEQGDSAMYLCASSFRAPSTDTQYFGPGTRLTVL.

The chain joins TRBV11-2 to TRBJ1-1, with 8 bases that match TRBD1. Germline assignment: CDR1 SGHAT and CDR2 FQNNGV. The ends lost 5 bases at V and 6 bases at J; junction bases unmatched: 8. This CDR3 region has 14 residues. In DNA, the CDR3 is TGTGCCAGCAGCCCGCATGACAGGGGTGCTGAAGCTTTCTTT. This encodes CASSPHDRGAEAFF.

The rearrangement links TRBV5-4 to TRBJ1-4, with 7 bases identical to TRBD1. V trimming: 4 bases; J trimming: 7 bases; junction bases outside the gene matches: 7. CDR3 size: 14 residues. The germline CDR1 and CDR2 sequences are SGHNT and YYREEE (reference sequence). Here the CDR3 reads CASSPGTVGEKLFF. The CDR3 region has the DNA TGTGCCAGCAGCCCGGGGACAGTAGGTGAAAAACTGTTTTTT.

This clone appeared a few times. V usage is TRBV19 and J usage is TRBJ2-7; possible D gene TRBD1, 6 bases. This CDR3 is 13 amino acids long. The V gene lost 8 bases and the J gene lost 6 bases, with 17 bases spanning the gap. Germline loops: CDR1 LNHDA, CDR2 SQIVND (reference sequence). For the CDR3, the DNA is TGTGCCAGTGCCTTCAGGGGCGGCGCCGAGCAGTACTTC. Translated: CASAFRGGAEQYF.